A single sample gave rise to the 25 T cell receptor beta chains below, sequenced in a study of T cells in Graves' hyperthyroidism and ophthalmopathy. RNA transcripts yielded amplified TCR beta CDR3 regions. TCR CDR3 underwent first-round RT-PCR with the HTBI primer set. TCRdb re-called the multiplex PCR reads with MiXCR, one entry per CDR3 protein. The sample consists of some 690,000 distinct CDR3 sequences, approximately 15% of them appearing once. Sequencing was performed on blood. The receptors were gathered from a man aged 45-65 years with Graves' hyperthyroidism.

At least ten counts were recorded for this clonotype. The chain has TRBV9 and TRBJ2-5; a possible D gene is TRBD1 (6 bases). V was cut by 5 bases and J by 1 base, with 15 bases left in between. Germline V gives CDR1 SGDLS, CDR2 YYNGEE. The CDR3 has 15 amino acids. The CDR3 here is CASSVHDRIQETQYF. CDR3 DNA: TGTGCCAGCAGTGTTCATGACAGGATCCAAGAGACCCAGTACTTC.

Details on this clonotype: One end of the junction varies from germline; a read error may be responsible. V usage is TRBV7-8 and J usage is TRBJ2-7, with 9 nucleotides matching TRBD1. CDR1 SGHVS and CDR2 FQNEAQ come from the germline V gene. The CDR3 loop spans 15 amino acids. In DNA form, the CDR3 reads TGTGCCAGCAGCTTAGCTCCGGGACAGGGCTACGAGCATTACTTC. Amino acid sequence: CASSLAPGQGYEHYF.

This chain joins TRBV5-1 and TRBJ2-5, with D maybe TRBD1 (7 bases). The CDR3 sequence is 17 residues long. CDR1 and CDR2 from the germline V gene are SGHRS and YFSETQ. V gave up 0 bases and J gave up 5 bases, with 20 bases separating them. The CDR3 region is CASSLDVSLSGGETQYF. The CDR3 DNA is TGCGCCAGCAGCTTGGACGTCTCCCTCTCAGGGGGGGAGACCCAGTACTTC.

This clonotype has a count of ten or more. V usage is TRBV24-1 and J usage is TRBJ2-1; 12 positions match TRBD2. V gave up 3 bases and J gave up 8 bases; unmatched junction bases: 7. Germline CDR1 is KGHDR and CDR2 is SFDVKD. CDR3 length: 16 amino acids. CDR3 region: CATSDPTSGSFDEQFF. The DNA for the CDR3 is TGTGCCACCAGTGATCCGACTAGCGGGAGTTTCGATGAGCAGTTCTTC.

This rearrangement joins TRBV27 to TRBJ1-5; possibly TRBD1 for D (5 bases). The DNA end lines up better with TRBJ2-3; the J call may be wrong. The CDR3 contains 14 residues. Germline V gene data show CDR1 as MNHEY and CDR2 as SMNVEV (reference sequence). In DNA, the CDR3 is TGTGCCAGCAGTGCAGGGTTTGGCAATCAGCCCCAGTATTTT. The encoded protein is CASSAGFGNQPQYF.

Many counts were recorded for this clonotype. CDR3 sequence: CASSVGEGRTEAFF. CDR3 DNA sequence: TGTGCCAGCAGCGTAGGGGAGGGGAGGACTGAAGCTTTCTTT. The V and J genes are TRBV9 and TRBJ1-1; maybe TRBD1 (5 bases). This CDR3 comprises 14 residues. V lost 0 bases and J lost 5, with 11 bases in between. CDR1 and CDR2 (germline): SGDLS, YYNGEE.

This clonotype was counted ten times or more. This chain connects TRBV18 to TRBJ1-4, with a possible D match to TRBD1 (6 bases). CDR3 length: 16 amino acids. V gave up 4 bases and J gave up 0 bases, with 12 bases separating them. CDR1 is KGHSH and CDR2 is LQKENI in the germline V gene. DNA for the CDR3: TGTGCCAGCTCACTCGGACAGCCGGCAACTAATGAAAAACTGTTTTTT. Translated, it gives CASSLGQPATNEKLFF.

This clonotype was observed many times. The chain carries TRBV10-3 and TRBJ2-6; 7 bases fit TRBD2. The CDR3 spans 14 residues. V shed 8 bases and J 0 bases; nucleotides not matched to a gene: 1. The germline CDR1 and CDR2 sequences are ENHRY and SYGVKD. The CDR3: CAIAGVSGANVLTF. The CDR3 coding sequence is TGTGCCATCGCGGGGGTCTCTGGGGCCAACGTCCTGACTTTC.

This clonotype was seen a handful of times. The chain recombines TRBV19 with TRBJ1-1; D is perhaps TRBD1 (5 bases). The CDR3 is made up of 13 amino acids. The germline gives CDR1 LNHDA, CDR2 SQIVND (reference sequence). Trimming left V 6 bases short and J 8 bases short, with 16 bases between. The CDR3 bases are TGTGCCAGTAGCATCGCCGGGACGATAGAAGCTTTCTTT. It translates to CASSIAGTIEAFF.

This clonotype was observed a few times. The chain has TRBV15 and TRBJ2-1; 7 bases match TRBD2. The junction had 7 bases not matched to a gene; V was cut back by 0 bases and J by 5 bases. Germline V gene lookup returns CDR1 LNHNV and CDR2 YYDKDF (reference sequence). The CDR3 contains 16 residues. Here the CDR3 DNA reads TGTGCCACCAGCAGAGATCGTCAGCGGGGTCACAATGAGCAGTTCTTC. Its translation: CATSRDRQRGHNEQFF.

The sample holds many counts of this clonotype. The V and J genes are TRBV11-2 and TRBJ2-7; a weak D match, TRBD2 (5 bases). Germline loops: CDR1 SGHAT, CDR2 FQNNGV. V was shortened by 5 bases and J by 0 bases, with 14 bases between the two germline ends. The CDR3 loop spans 15 amino acids. The CDR3 DNA reads TGTGCCAGCAGCGCAATGGCGGGTAACTCCTACGAGCAGTACTTC. Protein sequence: CASSAMAGNSYEQYF.

This clonotype appeared a few times. This chain uses TRBV3-1 with TRBJ1-2; 7 positions agree with TRBD1. Trimming cost V 3 bases and J 4 bases; bases outside gene matches: 8. The CDR3 loop spans 15 amino acids. Germline V CDR1 and CDR2: LGHDT, YNNKEL (reference sequence). The CDR3 region has the DNA TGTGCCAGCAGCCACGGGGGGGGACAGATCTATGGCTACACCTTC. Its translation: CASSHGGGQIYGYTF.

This clonotype was counted at least ten times. This chain uses TRBV28 with TRBJ2-7; 10 bases agree with TRBD1. V gave up 6 bases and J gave up 2 bases; unmatched junction bases: 10. Germline CDR1 and CDR2: MDHEN and SYDVKM. This CDR3 has 16 residues. The chain's CDR3 is CASSLRPGQGTYEQYF. CDR3 bases: TGTGCCAGCAGCCTCCGTCCGGGACAGGGGACCTACGAGCAGTACTTC. The entire variable domain, with the rest obtained from reference TRBV28 and TRBJ2-7, is as follows: DVKVTQSSRYLVKRTGEKVFLECVQDMDHENMFWYRQDPGLGLRLIYFSYDVKMKEKGDIPEGYSVSREKKERFSLILESASTNQTSMYLCASSLRPGQGTYEQYFGPGTRLTVT.

This clonotype was seen at least ten times. The chain couples TRBV28 to TRBJ2-3; D is possibly TRBD1 (5 bases). The V end lost 5 bases, the J end lost 4 bases, and 19 bases lay between the germline ends. The CDR3 has 16 residues. Per germline, CDR1 MDHEN and CDR2 SYDVKM. This CDR3 is CASSPRTRGQSDTQYF. The DNA for the CDR3 is TGTGCCAGCAGTCCCCGGACAAGAGGCCAGTCAGATACGCAGTATTTT. Drawing the rest from reference TRBV28 and TRBJ2-3, the complete variable domain is DVKVTQSSRYLVKRTGEKVFLECVQDMDHENMFWYRQDPGLGLRLIYFSYDVKMKEKGDIPEGYSVSREKKERFSLILESASTNQTSMYLCASSPRTRGQSDTQYFGPGTRLTVL.

This clonotype was observed many times. This rearrangement joins TRBV18 to TRBJ1-5; possibly TRBD1 for D (5 bases). The CDR3 has 18 residues. V gave up 1 base and J gave up 6 bases, with 22 bases separating them. Per germline, CDR1 KGHSH and CDR2 LQKENI. The CDR3 DNA reads TGTGCCAGCTCACCACTAACAGGACCCGTAAAGAATTTTCAGCCCCAGCATTTT. Translating it yields CASSPLTGPVKNFQPQHF.

The V gene is TRBV3-1, the J gene TRBJ2-3; TRBD2 agrees at 8 bases. CDR3 length equals 15 residues. V lost 0 bases to trimming and J lost 9 bases; unmatched junction nucleotides: 8. From germline, CDR1 is LGHDT and CDR2 YNNKEL (reference sequence). CDR3 residues: CASSQEGVVAGTQYF. The CDR3, as DNA: TGTGCCAGCAGCCAAGAAGGGGTAGTAGCGGGAACGCAGTATTTT.

This clonotype was observed many times. This sequence joins TRBV5-1 and TRBJ2-1; TRBD2 matches at 10 bases. Germline CDR1 SGHRS, CDR2 YFSETQ. The trim removed 4 bases at V and 8 bases at J, leaving 12 bases unmatched. The CDR3 runs 16 residues. CDR3 sequence: CASSKSTSGTGDEQFF. The CDR3 DNA is TGCGCCAGCAGCAAAAGTACTAGCGGGACGGGTGATGAGCAGTTCTTC.

The sample holds many counts of this clonotype. This rearrangement joins TRBV10-3 to TRBJ2-3; a weak D match, TRBD2 (5 bases). Trimming pared 8 bases from V and 4 bases from J, leaving 7 bases between. The germline V gene has CDR1 ENHRY and CDR2 SYGVKD. This CDR3 contains 11 residues. For the CDR3, the DNA is TGTGCCATCTCTAGCTCAGATACGCAGTATTTT. Protein sequence: CAISSSDTQYF.

Many counts were recorded for this clonotype. The rearrangement uses TRBV29-1 and TRBJ2-5; 8 nucleotides align to TRBD1. The CDR3 extends over 12 amino acids. Trimming at V came to 5 bases and at J to 2 bases, leaving 1 base not matched to a gene. CDR1 is SQVTM, CDR2 ANQGSEA, per germline. The CDR3 DNA reads TGCAGCGTTTACAGGGGGCAAGAGACCCAGTACTTC. Protein: CSVYRGQETQYF.

This chain links TRBV4-1 with TRBJ1-2, with 8 bases aligning to TRBD1. The germline V gene has CDR1 MGHRA and CDR2 YSYEKL. CDR3 length: 17 residues. V shed 3 bases and J 3 bases; nucleotides not matched to a gene: 12. This CDR3 reads CASSHRSQGAPDYGYTF. For the CDR3, the DNA is TGCGCCAGCAGCCATCGCTCCCAGGGGGCGCCCGACTATGGCTACACCTTC.

This clonotype was seen ten or more times. V is TRBV27 and J is TRBJ1-3; tentative D call: TRBD1 (6 bases). From germline, CDR1 is MNHEY and CDR2 SMNVEV (reference sequence). The CDR3 has 16 residues. V lost 6 bases, J lost 0 bases, and 15 bases lay in between. The CDR3 loop is CASRKIRQVSGNTIYF. The CDR3 DNA reads as TGTGCCAGCAGAAAAATCCGACAGGTCTCTGGAAACACCATATATTTT.

The chain has TRBV3-1 and TRBJ2-3; no reliable D call. The CDR3 sequence is 15 residues long. The V end was cut by 1 base, the J end by 2 bases, with 10 bases between. Germline values: CDR1 LGHDT, CDR2 YNNKEL (reference sequence). DNA for the CDR3: TGTGCCAGCAGCCAAGGTGGCGGAGACACAGATACGCAGTATTTT. It encodes CASSQGGGDTDTQYF.

On this clonotype: The conserved final phenylalanine or tryptophan is absent from the CDR3, which likely points to a read error. This chain joins TRBV6-5 and TRBJ2-7; 8 bases align to TRBD1. The CDR3 sequence is 15 residues long. Germline CDR1 is MNHEY and CDR2 is SVGAGI. Unmatched junction bases numbered 5, after V lost 4 bases and J lost 0 bases. The CDR3 bases are TGTGCCAGCAGTTCGGACAGGGAGAGCTCCTACGAGCAGTACTCC. This codes for CASSSDRESSYEQYS.

This clonotype was observed at least ten times. The gene calls are TRBV30 and TRBJ1-5; possibly TRBD1 for D (6 bases). This CDR3 has 14 amino acids. Per the germline V gene, CDR1 is GTSNPN and CDR2 is SVGIG (reference sequence). Trimming cost V 2 bases and J 5 bases, with 13 bases left between them. The CDR3 DNA reads TGTGCCTGGAGTTTAACAGGGACGCATCAGCCCCAGCATTTT. As protein: CAWSLTGTHQPQHF.

J is TRBJ1-6 and V is TRBV14, with D hard to call. From germline, CDR1 is SGHDN and CDR2 FVKESK. The CDR3 is 12 amino acids. V lost 5 bases, J lost 3 bases, and 2 bases lay in between. CDR3: CASSNYNSPLHF. CDR3 nucleotide sequence: TGTGCCAGCAGCAACTATAATTCACCCCTCCACTTT. The entire variable domain, with the rest obtained from reference TRBV14 and TRBJ1-6, is as follows: EAGVTQFPSHSVIEKGQTVTLRCDPISGHDNLYWYRRVMGKEIKFLLHFVKESKQDESGMPNNRFLAERTGGTYSTLKVQPAELEDSGVYFCASSNYNSPLHFGNGTRLTVT.